The rows below give T cell receptor beta chains drawn from one sample of a study of PD-1 blockade in mismatch repair-deficient tumors. Generated by immunoSEQ multiplex PCR, the TCRdb table keeps only in-frame clones and is missing some. The sample yields around 62,000 clones, approximately 82% seen once. The material sequenced was peripheral blood, taken 2 weeks after starting pembrolizumab. These receptors were obtained from an adult with mismatch repair-deficient cancer. Each CDR3 is given with its conserved first and last residue. Fields, in order: V gene, clone size, J gene, D gene, CDR3 protein, CDR3 DNA. The D gene is left open where the match is weak. Size tells how often a clone was seen (once, few, many) or the class of an expanded clone, and some rows leave it out.

>TRBV4-3|medium-sized|TRBJ1-4|TRBD1
CASSSYRGTDEKLFF
TGCGCCAGCAGCTCGTACAGGGGGACCGATGAAAAACTGTTTTTT
>TRBV7-2|-|TRBJ1-2|-
CASSDPGRGYGYTF
TGTGCCAGCAGCGATCCTGGCAGGGGCTATGGCTACACCTTC
>TRBV28|-|TRBJ2-1|TRBD2
CASTEGGLAGGEQFF
TGTGCCAGCACAGAAGGGGGACTAGCGGGAGGCGAGCAGTTCTTC
>TRBV7-9|few|TRBJ2-7|-
CASSTGGVYEQYF
TGTGCCAGCAGCACGGGGGGCGTCTACGAGCAGTACTTC
>TRBV25-1|once|TRBJ1-5|-
CASSEYRGDQPQHF
TGTGCCAGCAGTGAATACAGGGGAGATCAGCCCCAGCATTTT
>TRBV10-3|-|TRBJ1-2|-
CAISESQMYGYTF
TGTGCCATCAGTGAGTCCCAGATGTACGGCTACACCTTC
>TRBV5-1|once|TRBJ2-5|TRBD1
CASSRLGQNQETQYF
TGCGCCAGCAGCCGTTTGGGACAGAACCAAGAGACCCAGTACTTC
>TRBV5-6|once|TRBJ1-1|-
CASSLAAGRTEAFF
TGTGCCAGCAGCTTGGCGGCGGGGAGGACTGAAGCTTTCTTT
>TRBV19|-|TRBJ1-1|-
CASMVSLNTEAFF
TGTGCCAGTATGGTTAGTCTGAACACTGAAGCTTTCTTT
>TRBV18|-|TRBJ1-5|TRBD1
CASSTGQSLSNQPQHF
TGTGCCAGCTCAACGGGACAGAGCCTTAGCAATCAGCCCCAGCATTTT
>TRBV6-5|-|TRBJ1-2|-
CASSYSSPPAGYTF
TGTGCCAGCAGTTACTCGTCTCCACCCGCGGGCTACACCTTC
>TRBV10-3|-|TRBJ2-5|-
CAISEPGRFQETQYF
TGTGCCATCAGTGAGCCGGGACGGTTCCAAGAGACCCAGTACTTC
>TRBV5-5|-|TRBJ2-7|-
CASSPRDEQYF
TGTGCCAGCAGCCCCAGGGACGAGCAGTACTTC
>TRBV7-8|once|TRBJ2-7|TRBD2
CASSLVAGAYHEQYF
TGTGCCAGCAGCTTAGTAGCGGGAGCATACCACGAGCAGTACTTC
>TRBV14|few|TRBJ1-2|-
CASSQDRFYGYTF
TGTGCCAGCAGCCAAGACAGATTCTATGGCTACACCTTC
>TRBV30|once|TRBJ2-2|-
CAWSVALDGELFF
TGTGCCTGGAGTGTTGCCCTTGACGGGGAGCTGTTTTTT
>TRBV5-4|-|TRBJ2-7|TRBD2
CASRSGGPNHYEQYF
TGTGCCAGCAGGTCGGGAGGGCCGAATCACTACGAGCAGTACTTC
>TRBV11-2|-|TRBJ2-1|-
CASSLDIPSWVYNEQFF
TGTGCCAGCAGCTTAGATATTCCCTCGTGGGTCTACAATGAGCAGTTCTTC
>TRBV6-1|-|TRBJ1-2|TRBD1
CASSAPGQGAYIYGYTF
TGTGCCAGCAGTGCCCCGGGACAGGGGGCTTATATCTATGGCTACACCTTC
>TRBV7-2|-|TRBJ2-1|TRBD2
CASSPTSDYNEQFF
TGTGCCAGCAGCCCGACTAGCGACTACAATGAGCAGTTCTTC
>TRBV14|-|TRBJ2-5|-
CASSDPGRSGETQYF
TGTGCCAGCAGCGATCCGGGACGCAGTGGGGAGACCCAGTACTTC
>TRBV27|once|TRBJ2-7|TRBD1
CASSTRDRGYYEQYF
TGTGCCAGCAGTACCCGGGACAGGGGGTATTACGAGCAGTACTTC
>TRBV7-2|-|TRBJ1-2|-
CASSLGGSVRGYTF
TGTGCCAGCAGCCTCGGTGGCAGCGTGCGTGGCTACACCTTC
>TRBV7-2|-|TRBJ2-1|-
CASSLGRDNEQFF
TGTGCCAGCAGCTTAGGCAGAGACAATGAGCAGTTCTTC
>TRBV5-6|-|TRBJ1-1|TRBD1
CASSSDRGGYTEAFF
TGTGCCAGCAGCTCGGACAGGGGGGGATACACTGAAGCTTTCTTT
>TRBV4-3|-|TRBJ1-2|-
CASSREGNYGYTF
TGCGCCAGCAGCCGAGAGGGGAACTATGGCTACACCTTC
>TRBV11-2|-|TRBJ2-7|-
CASSLGPGVAYEQYF
TGTGCCAGCAGCTTAGGCCCAGGGGTGGCCTACGAGCAGTACTTC
>TRBV15|-|TRBJ2-1|-
CATSRVSGDEQFF
TGTGCCACCAGCAGAGTTTCGGGGGATGAGCAGTTCTTC
>TRBV10-3|-|TRBJ2-7|TRBD1
CAIRTTGNREQYF
TGTGCCATCAGGACGACAGGGAACCGCGAGCAGTACTTC
>TRBV5-6|-|TRBJ1-4|TRBD1
CASSLRDRENREKLFF
TGTGCCAGCAGTCTAAGAGACAGGGAGAACCGGGAAAAACTGTTTTTT
>TRBV12-5|-|TRBJ2-2|-
CASGLVIYEPGELFF
TGTGCTAGTGGTTTGGTAATCTACGAGCCCGGGGAGCTGTTTTTT
>TRBV15|-|TRBJ2-1|-
CATSRDPRNEQFF
TGTGCCACCAGCAGAGATCCCAGGAATGAGCAGTTCTTC
>TRBV30|-|TRBJ1-1|TRBD1
CAWSPGTENTEAFF
TGTGCCTGGAGCCCCGGGACAGAGAACACTGAAGCTTTCTTT
>TRBV5-6|once|TRBJ2-1|-
CASSLGDHEQFF
TGTGCCAGCAGCTTGGGGGACCATGAGCAGTTCTTC
>TRBV2|-|TRBJ2-4|TRBD1
CASSENPTGAKNIQYF
TGTGCCAGCAGTGAGAACCCGACAGGGGCCAAAAACATTCAGTACTTC
>TRBV7-8|-|TRBJ1-1|-
CASSPVGGLAEAFF
TGTGCCAGCAGCCCAGTGGGGGGTTTGGCTGAAGCTTTCTTT
>TRBV11-2|-|TRBJ2-2|TRBD2
CASSLGLAGGTGELFF
TGTGCCAGCAGCTTGGGCCTAGCGGGAGGAACCGGGGAGCTGTTTTTT
>TRBV25-1|-|TRBJ1-2|-
CASSGNSYGYTF
TGTGCCAGCAGTGGAAACAGCTATGGCTACACCTTC
>TRBV9|-|TRBJ2-1|-
CASSGGTTSSYNEQFF
TGTGCCAGCAGCGGCGGGACAACGAGCTCCTACAATGAGCAGTTCTTC
>TRBV7-8|-|TRBJ2-1|TRBD2
CASSWDWGLAGDEQFF
TGTGCCAGCAGCTGGGACTGGGGACTAGCGGGAGATGAGCAGTTCTTC
>TRBV30|-|TRBJ2-1|-
CAWSALVREQFF
TGTGCCTGGAGTGCCTTGGTTCGTGAGCAGTTCTTC
>TRBV27|once|TRBJ2-1|-
CASSSYSGVADEQFF
TGTGCCAGCAGCTCTTATTCGGGAGTAGCCGATGAGCAGTTCTTC
>TRBV5-4|few|TRBJ1-3|-
CASSLDGGAGNTIYF
TGTGCCAGCAGCTTGGATGGAGGGGCTGGAAACACCATATATTTT